Below are 17 T cell receptor beta chains sequenced from a single sample in a study of T cells in Graves' hyperthyroidism and ophthalmopathy. TCR beta CDR3 sequences were amplified from RNA transcripts. First-round RT-PCR targeting the TCR CDR3 was performed with the HTBI primer set. One entry per CDR3 protein results from TCRdb running MiXCR on the multiplex PCR reads. The sample contains 450,000 to 650,000 distinct CDR3 sequences, roughly 18% of which appear only once. The material sequenced was blood. The receptor set was obtained from a young woman with Graves' ophthalmopathy.

This clonotype has a count of ten or more. CDR3 in DNA: TGTGCCAGCAGCTTAGCTTCTAGCGGGAGGGCCCTCCTTAGAGATACGCAGTATTTT. Translation: CASSLASSGRALLRDTQYF. This sequence joins TRBV7-2 and TRBJ2-3, with TRBD2 matching over 12 bases. The V and J ends lost 0 bases and 5 bases, in that order; junction bases with no gene match: 12. The V gene's germline CDR1 is SGHTA and CDR2 FQGNSA. CDR3 length: 19 residues.

The chain couples TRBV19 to TRBJ1-3; 9 nucleotides align to TRBD1. From germline, CDR1 is LNHDA and CDR2 SQIVND (reference sequence). Losses at the gene ends were 8 bases for V and 0 bases for J; bases not matched to a gene: 11. The CDR3 runs to 17 residues. For the CDR3, the DNA is TGTGCCAGTCGGCGGGACAGGGCTTCTTACTCTGGAAACACCATATATTTT. Amino acid sequence: CASRRDRASYSGNTIYF.

This clonotype appeared many times. The rearrangement joins TRBV28 to TRBJ1-3, with D unresolved. The germline V gene encodes CDR1 MDHEN and CDR2 SYDVKM. The CDR3 is 14 amino acids. Trimming pared 8 bases from V and 3 bases from J, leaving 14 bases between. The CDR3 DNA follows: TGTGCCAGCGGGTATCGTGAGGGTGGAAACACCATATATTTT. Protein product: CASGYREGGNTIYF.

V usage is TRBV5-1 and J usage is TRBJ2-3; no definite D call. The germline V gene encodes CDR1 SGHRS and CDR2 YFSETQ. CDR3 length: 14 residues. Between the trimmed V and J ends, which lost 4 bases and 0 bases, there was a span of 9 bases. CDR3: CASSKGSSTDTQYF. Here the CDR3 DNA reads TGCGCCAGCAGCAAGGGTTCTAGCACAGATACGCAGTATTTT.

This rearrangement joins TRBV5-1 to TRBJ2-1, with D perhaps matching TRBD2 (6 bases). Trimming shortened V by 4 bases and J by 2 bases, and 19 bases separated the two germline ends. The CDR3 contains 17 residues. Per the germline V gene, CDR1 is SGHRS and CDR2 is YFSETQ. DNA for the CDR3: TGCGCCAGCAGCGCGGAGCTAGCGCTGAGCCCCTACAATGAGCAGTTCTTC. It codes for CASSAELALSPYNEQFF.

This clonotype has more than one count but fewer than ten. J is TRBJ2-2 and V is TRBV30; 7 positions agree with TRBD1. The V and J ends lost 2 bases and 9 bases, in that order; junction bases with no gene match: 6. Germline loops: CDR1 GTSNPN, CDR2 SVGIG (reference sequence). CDR3 length: 13 residues. The CDR3 sequence: CAWSRGPDRELFF. In DNA form, the CDR3 reads TGTGCCTGGAGTAGGGGGCCGGACCGGGAGCTGTTTTTT.

This clonotype showed up just a few times. The rearrangement uses TRBV12-3 or TRBV12-4 and TRBJ2-3; 10 bases align to TRBD2. The CDR3 covers 16 residues. V lost 6 bases, J lost 2 bases, and 8 bases stayed unmatched. The CDR3 DNA reads TGTGCCAGCAGGCTAACTAGCGGGGAGCACACAGATACGCAGTATTTT. Translation gives CASRLTSGEHTDTQYF.

This clonotype was detected many times. The chain recombines TRBV11-2 with TRBJ2-5; D is perhaps TRBD1 (6 bases). Germline V gene data show CDR1 as SGHAT and CDR2 as FQNNGV. V gave up 2 bases and J gave up 1 base, with 11 bases separating them. This CDR3 has 15 amino acids. The CDR3 DNA reads TGTGCCAGCAGCTTAAACCCACAGGGCCAAGAGACCCAGTACTTC. The encoded protein is CASSLNPQGQETQYF.

The chain carries TRBV25-1 and TRBJ1-2; possible D gene TRBD1, 5 bases. V was shortened by 1 base and J by 6 bases, with 6 bases between the two germline ends. The germline CDR1 and CDR2 sequences are MGHDK and SYGVNS. The CDR3 has 12 amino acids. Written as DNA, the CDR3 is TGTGCCAGCAGTGAATGGGGACATGGCTACACCTTC. Its protein product is CASSEWGHGYTF.

This clonotype occurred a few times. This chain connects TRBV6-4 to TRBJ1-1; no clear D. Germline V gives CDR1 MRHNA, CDR2 SNTAGT. V was clipped by 3 bases and J by 4 bases, with 9 bases between them. This CDR3 comprises 13 residues. The CDR3 region is CASSEQDATEAFF. The DNA for the CDR3 is TGTGCCAGCAGTGAGCAAGACGCCACTGAAGCTTTCTTT.

The V call is TRBV30, the J call TRBJ2-1; TRBD2 matches at 9 bases. CDR1 and CDR2 from the germline V gene are GTSNPN and SVGIG (reference sequence). The CDR3 length is 14 residues. V was pared by 1 base and J by 4 bases, with 2 bases of the junction left unmatched. The CDR3 nucleotides are TGTGCCTGGAGTGGCGGGAGGGGATACAATGAGCAGTTCTTC. This translates into CAWSGGRGYNEQFF.

The V and J genes are TRBV29-1 and TRBJ1-2, with 7 bases identical to TRBD1. This CDR3 is 14 amino acids long. Germline V gene data show CDR1 as SQVTM and CDR2 as ANQGSEA. Trimming removed 4 bases from V and 4 bases from J; junction bases left unmatched: 9. This CDR3 reads CSVVFSRGAYGYTF. The CDR3 nucleotides are TGCAGCGTTGTGTTCAGCAGGGGGGCCTATGGCTACACCTTC. Combining the CDR3 with reference TRBV29-1 and TRBJ1-2 gives the whole variable domain SAVISQKPSRDICQRGTSLTIQCQVDSQVTMMFWYRQQPGQSLTLIATANQGSEATYESGFVIDKFPISRPNLTFSTLTVSNMSPEDSSIYLCSVVFSRGAYGYTFGSGTRLTVV.

CDR3 in amino acids: CASSPEGVGETQYF. The DNA for the CDR3 is TGTGCCAGCAGCCCGGAAGGGGTCGGGGAGACCCAGTACTTC. The rearrangement links TRBV9 to TRBJ2-5; perhaps TRBD1 as D (5 bases). Germline CDR1 reads SGDLS; CDR2 reads YYNGEE. V dropped 4 bases and J dropped 5 bases, with 15 bases sitting between them. This CDR3 region has 14 residues.

Comments on this clonotype: At one end the junction does not follow the germline gene, possibly because of a read error. This rearrangement joins TRBV7-2 to TRBJ1-1; D gene ambiguous. Germline values: CDR1 SGHTA, CDR2 FQGNSA. The CDR3 is 14 amino acids. The CDR3 DNA sequence: TGCGCCAGCAGCCACGGACCCCTGAGCACTGAAGCTTTCTTT. Translated, it gives CASSHGPLSTEAFF.

This clonotype was recorded a few times. This chain uses TRBV10-3 with TRBJ2-3; 10 nucleotides agree with TRBD1. The ends lost 4 bases at V and 3 bases at J; junction bases unmatched: 7. The CDR3 totals 16 residues. CDR1 is ENHRY, CDR2 SYGVKD, per germline. The CDR3 DNA sequence: TGTGCCATCAGTGGGGGACAGGGGTGGGTGACAGATACGCAGTATTTT. This encodes CAISGGQGWVTDTQYF.

Many counts were recorded for this clonotype. The chain links TRBV20-1 to TRBJ2-7; D may match TRBD1 or TRBD2 (5 bases each). The germline V and J ends were trimmed by 1 base and 4 bases, with 14 bases remaining between them. Germline V lookup: CDR1 DFQATT, CDR2 SNEGSKA (reference sequence). CDR3 length equals 14 residues. The CDR3 DNA reads as TGCAGTGCTAGAGTCCGGGACCGACCGTACGAGCAGTACTTC. Its translation: CSARVRDRPYEQYF.

This clonotype appeared many times. V and J are TRBV9 and TRBJ2-3, with 10 positions matching TRBD2. Per the germline V gene, CDR1 is SGDLS and CDR2 is YYNGEE. J was trimmed by 4 bases and V by 3 bases; bases with no gene match: 5. The CDR3 is 15 residues long. CDR3 residues: CASSDGLAEPDTQYF. Here the CDR3 DNA reads TGTGCCAGCAGCGATGGACTAGCGGAACCAGATACGCAGTATTTT.